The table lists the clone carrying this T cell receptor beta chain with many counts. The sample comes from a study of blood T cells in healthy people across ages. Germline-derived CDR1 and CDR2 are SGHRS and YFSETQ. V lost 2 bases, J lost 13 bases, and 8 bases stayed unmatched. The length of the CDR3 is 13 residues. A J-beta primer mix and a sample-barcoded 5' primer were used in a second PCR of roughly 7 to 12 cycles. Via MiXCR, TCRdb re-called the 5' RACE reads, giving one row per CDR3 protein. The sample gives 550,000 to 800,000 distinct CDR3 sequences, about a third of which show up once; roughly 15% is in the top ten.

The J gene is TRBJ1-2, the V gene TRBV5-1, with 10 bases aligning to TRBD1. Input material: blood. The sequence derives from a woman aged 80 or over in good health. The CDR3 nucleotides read TGCGCCAGCAGCTTAGGACAGGGGGGTCTGTTCACCTTC. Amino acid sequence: CASSLGQGGLFTF.